Below are 13 T cell receptor beta chains sequenced from a single sample in a study of cytomegalovirus exposure and HLA in healthy donors. PCR involved 60 Vbeta and 13 Jbeta primers. Measured with immunoSEQ multiplex PCR; TCRdb has only the in-frame clones, and not every one. The sample includes 100,000 to 150,000 clones, roughly 78% of them seen just once. Sequencing was carried out using PBMCs. Receptors were obtained from a man aged 25 to 40 in good health and CMV-seronegative.

The chain recombines TRBV4-2 with TRBJ2-1, with 9 bases matching TRBD2. CDR3 length: 16 residues. The junction had 7 bases not matched to a gene; V was cut back by 0 bases and J by 7 bases. The germline CDR1 and CDR2 sequences are LGHNA and YNFKEQ. The CDR3 reads CASSQDKGLARNEQFF. CDR3 DNA sequence: TGTGCCAGCAGCCAAGATAAGGGACTAGCTAGGAATGAGCAGTTCTTC.

This clone showed up just a few times. This chain joins TRBV7-9 and TRBJ2-7; maybe TRBD1 (6 bases). Deletions cut 1 base from V and 3 bases from J, with 16 bases between. The CDR3 length is 16 residues. Germline V gene data show CDR1 as SEHNR and CDR2 as FQNEAQ (reference sequence). CDR3 in amino acids: CASSLVTGLSIYEQYF. CDR3 bases: TGTGCCAGCAGCTTAGTTACAGGGTTGAGTATCTACGAGCAGTACTTC. Complete variable domain (other parts from reference TRBV7-9 and TRBJ2-7): DTGVSQNPRHKITKRGQNVTFRCDPISEHNRLYWYRQTLGQGPEFLTYFQNEAQLEKSRLLSDRFSAERPKGSFSTLEIQRTEQGDSAMYLCASSLVTGLSIYEQYFGPGTRLTVT.

The chain is built from TRBV7-2 and TRBJ2-3, with TRBD2 as a possible D gene (5 bases). This CDR3 is 14 amino acids long. Germline CDR1 reads SGHTA; CDR2 reads FQGNSA. V shed 1 base and J shed 2 bases, with 7 bases lying between them. CDR3 loop: CASSLDGNTDTQYF. The DNA for the CDR3 is TGTGCCAGCAGCTTAGACGGGAACACAGATACGCAGTATTTT.

The chain is built from TRBV10-2 and TRBJ2-4, with 9 bases lining up with TRBD1. The germline V gene has CDR1 WSHSY and CDR2 SAAADI. The CDR3 contains 14 residues. Losses at the gene ends were 6 bases for V and 6 bases for J; bases not matched to a gene: 6. CDR3 loop: CASSTDRGRNIQYF. The CDR3 DNA is TGCGCCAGCAGCACGGACAGGGGACGAAACATTCAGTACTTC.

This clone was observed a single time. The chain is built from TRBV6-5 and TRBJ1-1, with D possibly TRBD1 on 6 matching bases. Germline CDR1 is MNHEY and CDR2 is SVGAGI. CDR3 length equals 13 residues. The V gene lost 11 bases and the J gene lost 11 bases, with 24 bases spanning the gap. CDR3 bases: TGTGCCGTTCGCCGGGGGGCGCAGACGACGGCTTTCTTT. This gives the protein CAVRRGAQTTAFF.

This clone was seen only once. The rearrangement joins TRBV4-3 to TRBJ2-1; 15 bases align to TRBD2. This CDR3 contains 17 residues. Unmatched junction bases numbered 4, after V lost 3 bases and J lost 4 bases. Per germline, CDR1 LGHNA and CDR2 YSLEER. CDR3 sequence reads: CASSQAGTSGGYNEQFF. The CDR3 DNA reads as TGCGCCAGCAGCCAGGCCGGGACTAGCGGGGGGTACAATGAGCAGTTCTTC.

The chain is built from TRBV7-9 and TRBJ1-2, with D possibly TRBD1 on 5 matching bases. Between the trimmed V and J ends, which lost 0 bases and 4 bases, there was a span of 15 bases. There are 16 residues in the CDR3. From germline, CDR1 is SEHNR and CDR2 FQNEAQ (reference sequence). The CDR3 region has the DNA TGTGCCAGCAGCTTAGCCTACCTCCAGGGTAGCTATGGCTACACCTTC. This gives the protein CASSLAYLQGSYGYTF.

This chain uses TRBV5-4 with TRBJ2-7; 11 bases are a match to TRBD2. Per germline, CDR1 SGHNT and CDR2 YYREEE (reference sequence). After removal of 4 bases from V and 4 bases from J, the junction contained 4 bases not matched to a gene. CDR3 length: 14 amino acids. As DNA, the CDR3 is TGTGCCAGCAGCGCGGGACTAGCGGCTTACGAGCAGTACTTC. Translation: CASSAGLAAYEQYF.

In this sample, this clone turned up a few times. J is TRBJ1-2 and V is TRBV10-3; D might be TRBD1 (6 bases). From germline, CDR1 is ENHRY and CDR2 SYGVKD. The V end was cut by 0 bases, the J end by 8 bases, with 16 bases between. CDR3 length: 15 residues. The DNA for the CDR3 is TGTGCCATCAGTGAGTCGATACGACAGGCGGACGGCTACACCTTC. It translates to CAISESIRQADGYTF.

This chain connects TRBV6-5 to TRBJ2-1, with TRBD1 identical over 8 bases. J lost 4 bases, V lost 5 bases, and 4 bases had no gene match. Germline CDR1 reads MNHEY; CDR2 reads SVGAGI. The CDR3 runs 14 residues. This CDR3 reads CASSPGTGYNEQFF. DNA for the CDR3: TGTGCCAGCAGTCCCGGGACAGGTTACAATGAGCAGTTCTTC.

The gene calls are TRBV9 and TRBJ1-1, with unresolved D. This CDR3 comprises 14 residues. Germline-derived CDR1 and CDR2 are SGDLS and YYNGEE. Trimming pared 6 bases from V and 0 bases from J, leaving 12 bases between. In DNA form, the CDR3 reads TGTGCCAGCACCCCAAGAGGGATGAACACTGAAGCTTTCTTT. This sequence encodes CASTPRGMNTEAFF.

V is TRBV13 and J is TRBJ2-1; 10 positions match TRBD1. V was clipped by 4 bases and J by 0 bases; unmatched bases: 9. From germline, CDR1 is PRHDT and CDR2 FYEKMQ (reference sequence). This CDR3 has 18 amino acids. CDR3 bases: TGTGCCAGCAGCTGGGGACAGGGGAACACTAACTCCTACAATGAGCAGTTCTTC. Protein sequence: CASSWGQGNTNSYNEQFF.

The rearrangement links TRBV27 to TRBJ2-6, with TRBD2 identical over 9 bases. V shed 5 bases, J shed 0 bases, and the junction held 8 bases outside the gene matches. The germline V gene has CDR1 MNHEY and CDR2 SMNVEV (reference sequence). The CDR3 is made up of 18 amino acids. The CDR3 DNA reads TGTGCCAGCAGTCCCCAACTAGCGGGTCACTCTGGGGCCAACGTCCTGACTTTC. Its translation is CASSPQLAGHSGANVLTF.